This TCR beta chain was sequenced during a study of T cells in women clearing cervical HPV infection. Study results and caveats: A classifier using richness and V gene abundances reached an AUC of around 0.83. TRBV6-7 relative abundance averaged about 0.1% in cases and less than 0.2% in controls.

Germline CDR1 KGHSH, CDR2 LQKENI. The CDR3 length is 19 residues. Some clones are missing from TCRdb's copy, which holds only in-frame ones; the method was immunoSEQ multiplex PCR. The specimen's table records roughly 35,000 clones. To note about this clone: Its target is unknown. The junction shows a germline mismatch at one end, possibly a read error. The read ends 3 residues before the CDR3 terminus; that terminus is restored from the germline J gene. Distinct nucleotide sequences in the sample also encode this CDR3.

This clonotype was obtained from a woman between 18 and 70 years old with a cervical HPV16 infection that either progressed to CIN3+ or cleared (not recorded which). The chain recombines TRBV18 with TRBJ1-3; 9 nucleotides match TRBD1. The sequenced sample was blood buffy coat. The sequenced CDR3 bases are TGTGCCAGCTCACCACCTGGGACAGGGCGCTGGAGCTCTGGAAACACA. Encoded protein: CASSPPGTGRWSSGNT. The entire CDR3 protein is CASSPPGTGRWSSGNTIYF.